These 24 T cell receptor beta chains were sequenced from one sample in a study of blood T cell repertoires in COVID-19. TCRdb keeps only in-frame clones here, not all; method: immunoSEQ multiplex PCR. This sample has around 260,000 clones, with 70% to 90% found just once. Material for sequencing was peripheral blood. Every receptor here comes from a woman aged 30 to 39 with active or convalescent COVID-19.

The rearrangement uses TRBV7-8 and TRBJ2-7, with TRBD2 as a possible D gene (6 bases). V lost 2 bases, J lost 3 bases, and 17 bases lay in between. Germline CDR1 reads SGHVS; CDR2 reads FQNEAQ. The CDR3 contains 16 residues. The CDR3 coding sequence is TGTGCCAGCAGCTTATTGGCACCGGGACTTCTCTACGAGCAGTACTTC. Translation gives CASSLLAPGLLYEQYF.

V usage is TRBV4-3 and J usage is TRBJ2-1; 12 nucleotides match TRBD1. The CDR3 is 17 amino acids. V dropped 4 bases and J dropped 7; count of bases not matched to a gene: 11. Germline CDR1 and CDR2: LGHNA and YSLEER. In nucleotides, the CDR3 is TGCGCCAGCAGCCGAAACTCCGGGACAGGGGGCATGAATGAGCAGTTCTTC. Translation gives CASSRNSGTGGMNEQFF.

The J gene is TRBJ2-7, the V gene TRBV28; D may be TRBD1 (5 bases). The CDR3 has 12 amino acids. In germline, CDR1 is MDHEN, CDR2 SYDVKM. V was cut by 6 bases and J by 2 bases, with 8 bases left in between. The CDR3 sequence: CASSPGPYEQYF. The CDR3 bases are TGTGCCAGCAGCCCAGGGCCCTACGAGCAGTACTTC.

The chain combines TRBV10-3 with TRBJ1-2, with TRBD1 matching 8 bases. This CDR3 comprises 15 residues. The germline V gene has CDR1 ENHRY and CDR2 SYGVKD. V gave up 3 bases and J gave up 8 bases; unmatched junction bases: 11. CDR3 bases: TGTGCCATCAGTGAAAGTGCACAGGGGGTAGGGGGCTACACCTTC. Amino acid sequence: CAISESAQGVGGYTF.

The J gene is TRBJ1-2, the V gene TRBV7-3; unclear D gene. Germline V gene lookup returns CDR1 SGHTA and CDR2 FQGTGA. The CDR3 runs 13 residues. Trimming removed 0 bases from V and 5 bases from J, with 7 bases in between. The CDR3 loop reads CASSLTRGYGYTF. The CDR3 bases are TGTGCCAGCAGCTTAACACGGGGTTATGGCTACACCTTC.

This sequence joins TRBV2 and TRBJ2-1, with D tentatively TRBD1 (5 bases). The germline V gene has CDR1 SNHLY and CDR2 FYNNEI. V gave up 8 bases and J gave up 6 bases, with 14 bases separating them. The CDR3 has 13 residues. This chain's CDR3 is CASLRTRTNEQFF. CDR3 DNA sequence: TGTGCCAGCTTGCGGACACGGACCAATGAGCAGTTCTTC. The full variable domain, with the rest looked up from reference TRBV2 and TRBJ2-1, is EPEVTQTPSHQVTQMGQEVILRCVPISNHLYFYWYRQILGQKVEFLVSFYNNEISEKSEIFDDQFSVERPDGSNFTLKIRSTKLEDSAMYFCASLRTRTNEQFFGPGTRLTVL.

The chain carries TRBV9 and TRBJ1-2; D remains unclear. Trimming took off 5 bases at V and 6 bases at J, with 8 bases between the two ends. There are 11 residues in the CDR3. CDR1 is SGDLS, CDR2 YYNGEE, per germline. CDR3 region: CASRGRNGYTF. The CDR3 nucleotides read TGTGCCAGCAGGGGCAGAAATGGCTACACCTTC.

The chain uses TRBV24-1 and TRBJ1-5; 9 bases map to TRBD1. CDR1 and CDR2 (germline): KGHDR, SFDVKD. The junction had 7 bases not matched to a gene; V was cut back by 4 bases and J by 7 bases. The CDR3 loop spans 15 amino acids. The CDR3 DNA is TGTGCCACCAGTGACCCGGGACAGGGCGGCCAGCCCCAGCATTTT. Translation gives CATSDPGQGGQPQHF.

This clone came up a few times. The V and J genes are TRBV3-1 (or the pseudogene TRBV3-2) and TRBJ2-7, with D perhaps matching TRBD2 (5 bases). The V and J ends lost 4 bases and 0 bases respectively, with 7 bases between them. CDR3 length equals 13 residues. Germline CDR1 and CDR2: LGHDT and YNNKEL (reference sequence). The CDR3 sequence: CASSPRGSYEQYF. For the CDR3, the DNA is TGTGCCAGCAGCCCCCGGGGCTCCTACGAGCAGTACTTC.

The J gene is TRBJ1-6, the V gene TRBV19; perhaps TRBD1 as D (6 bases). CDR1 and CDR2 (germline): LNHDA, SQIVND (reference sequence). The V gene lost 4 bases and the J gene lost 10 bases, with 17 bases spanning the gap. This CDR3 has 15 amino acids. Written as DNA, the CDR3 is TGTGCCAGTAGTACCCTGCCACAGGGTGGGTCACCCCTCCACTTT. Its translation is CASSTLPQGGSPLHF.

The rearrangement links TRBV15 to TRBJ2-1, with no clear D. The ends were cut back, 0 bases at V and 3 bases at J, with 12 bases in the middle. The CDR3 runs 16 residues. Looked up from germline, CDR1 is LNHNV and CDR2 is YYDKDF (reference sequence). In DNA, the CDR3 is TGTGCCACCAGCAGAGATAGAGCTTCATTCTACAATGAGCAGTTCTTC. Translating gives CATSRDRASFYNEQFF.

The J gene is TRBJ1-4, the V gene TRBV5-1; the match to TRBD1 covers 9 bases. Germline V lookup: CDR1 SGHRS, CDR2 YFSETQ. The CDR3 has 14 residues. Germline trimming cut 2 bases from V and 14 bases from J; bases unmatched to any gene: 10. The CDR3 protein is CASSFARQGDELFF. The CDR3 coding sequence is TGCGCCAGCAGCTTTGCCCGACAGGGGGACGAGCTGTTTTTT.

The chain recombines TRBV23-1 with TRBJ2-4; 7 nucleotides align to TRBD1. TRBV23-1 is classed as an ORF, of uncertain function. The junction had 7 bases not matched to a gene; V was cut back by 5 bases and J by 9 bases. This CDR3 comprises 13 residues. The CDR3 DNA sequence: TGCGCCAGCAGTACCAGGGACAGTATCATTCAGTACTTC. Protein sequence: CASSTRDSIIQYF.

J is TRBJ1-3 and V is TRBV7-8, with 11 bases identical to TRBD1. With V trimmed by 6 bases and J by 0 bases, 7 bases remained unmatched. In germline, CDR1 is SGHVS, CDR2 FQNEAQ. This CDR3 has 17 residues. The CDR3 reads CASSLRTGGISGNTIYF. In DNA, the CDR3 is TGTGCCAGCAGTCTGAGGACAGGGGGCATCTCTGGAAACACCATATATTTT.

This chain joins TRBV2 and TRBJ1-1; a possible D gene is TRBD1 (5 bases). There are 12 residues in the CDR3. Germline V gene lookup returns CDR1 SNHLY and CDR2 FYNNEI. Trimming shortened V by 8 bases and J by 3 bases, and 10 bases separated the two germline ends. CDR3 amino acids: CASVGGDTEAFF. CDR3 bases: TGTGCCAGCGTGGGGGGAGACACTGAAGCTTTCTTT.

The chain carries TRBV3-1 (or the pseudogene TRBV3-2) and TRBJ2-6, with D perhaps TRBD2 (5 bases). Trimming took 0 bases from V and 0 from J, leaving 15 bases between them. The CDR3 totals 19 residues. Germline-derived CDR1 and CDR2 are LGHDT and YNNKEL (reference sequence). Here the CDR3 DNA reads TGTGCCAGCAGCCAAGAGTGGCGGGCCCGACTCTCTGGGGCCAACGTCCTGACTTTC. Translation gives CASSQEWRARLSGANVLTF.

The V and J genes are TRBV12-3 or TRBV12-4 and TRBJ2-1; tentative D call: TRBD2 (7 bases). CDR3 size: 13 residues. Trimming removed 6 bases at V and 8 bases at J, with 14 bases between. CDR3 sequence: CASRRGGIYEQFF. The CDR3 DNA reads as TGTGCCAGCAGGAGGGGGGGCATCTATGAGCAGTTCTTC.

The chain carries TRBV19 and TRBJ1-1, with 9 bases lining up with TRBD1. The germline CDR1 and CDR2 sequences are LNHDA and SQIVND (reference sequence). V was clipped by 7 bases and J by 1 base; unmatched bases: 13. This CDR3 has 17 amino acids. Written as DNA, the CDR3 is TGTGCCAGTACCCGGGAAGGGACAGGGTATGGGAACACTGAAGCTTTCTTT. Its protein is CASTREGTGYGNTEAFF.

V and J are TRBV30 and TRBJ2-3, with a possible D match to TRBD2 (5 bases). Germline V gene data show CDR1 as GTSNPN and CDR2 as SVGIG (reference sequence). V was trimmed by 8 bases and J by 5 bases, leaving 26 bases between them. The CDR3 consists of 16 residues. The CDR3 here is CALEITGMTSLDTQYF. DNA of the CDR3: TGTGCCCTGGAGATCACGGGAATGACATCTTTAGATACGCAGTATTTT.

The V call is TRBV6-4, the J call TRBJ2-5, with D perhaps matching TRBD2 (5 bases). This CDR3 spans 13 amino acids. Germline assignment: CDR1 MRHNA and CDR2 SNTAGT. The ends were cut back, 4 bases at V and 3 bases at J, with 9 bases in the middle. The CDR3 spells CASSVQAEETQYF. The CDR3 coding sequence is TGTGCCAGCAGTGTACAAGCGGAAGAGACCCAGTACTTC.

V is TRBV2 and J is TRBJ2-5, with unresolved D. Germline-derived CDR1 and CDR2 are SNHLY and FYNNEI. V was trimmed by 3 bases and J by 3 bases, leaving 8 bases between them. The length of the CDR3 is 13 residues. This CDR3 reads CASSEYSKETQYF. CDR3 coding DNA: TGTGCCAGCAGTGAGTACAGTAAAGAGACCCAGTACTTC.

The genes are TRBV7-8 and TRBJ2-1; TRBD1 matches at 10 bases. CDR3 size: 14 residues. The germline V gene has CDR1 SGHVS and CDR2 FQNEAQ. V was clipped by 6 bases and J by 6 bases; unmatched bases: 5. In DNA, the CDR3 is TGTGCCAGCAGTTTGGGGACAGGGGTCAATGAGCAGTTCTTC. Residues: CASSLGTGVNEQFF.

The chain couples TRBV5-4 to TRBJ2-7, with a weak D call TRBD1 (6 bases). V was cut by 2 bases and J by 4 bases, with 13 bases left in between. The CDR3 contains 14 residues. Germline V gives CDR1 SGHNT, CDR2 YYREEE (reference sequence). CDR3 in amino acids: CASSFQQGQYEQYF. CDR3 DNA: TGTGCCAGCAGCTTCCAACAGGGACAATACGAGCAGTACTTC.

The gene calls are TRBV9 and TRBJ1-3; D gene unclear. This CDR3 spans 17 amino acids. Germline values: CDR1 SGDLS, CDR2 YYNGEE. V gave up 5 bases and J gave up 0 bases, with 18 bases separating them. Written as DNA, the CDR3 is TGTGCCAGCAGGAGAGGGCCGGGAGACGGCTCTGGAAACACCATATATTTT. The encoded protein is CASRRGPGDGSGNTIYF.